One sample yielded the 6 T cell receptor beta chains listed below, sequenced in a study of cytomegalovirus exposure and HLA in healthy donors. PCR used 60 Vbeta primers and 13 Jbeta primers. Generated by immunoSEQ multiplex PCR, the TCRdb table keeps only in-frame clones and is missing some. The table records 100,000 to 150,000 clones, about 8% of them present only once. Sequencing used PBMCs. The receptors were sampled from a woman between 40 and 50 years old in good health and CMV-seropositive.

V and J are TRBV5-4 and TRBJ1-5; no clear D. Germline loops: CDR1 SGHNT, CDR2 YYREEE (reference sequence). V lost 4 bases to trimming and J lost 2 bases, with 16 bases between them. This CDR3 region has 16 residues. The CDR3 sequence: CASSHGTGGGNQPQHF. The CDR3 DNA reads as TGTGCCAGCAGCCACGGTACGGGAGGAGGCAATCAGCCCCAGCATTTT.

DNA of the CDR3: TGTGCCAGCAGCGGCACTAGCGGGGGGTACACAGATACGCAGTATTTT. Translation: CASSGTSGGYTDTQYF. The J gene is TRBJ2-3, the V gene TRBV9; 12 positions match TRBD2. Germline V gene lookup returns CDR1 SGDLS and CDR2 YYNGEE. The CDR3 contains 16 residues. With V trimmed by 3 bases and J by 2 bases, 4 bases remained unmatched. The entire variable domain, with the rest obtained from reference TRBV9 and TRBJ2-3, is as follows: DSGVTQTPKHLITATGQRVTLRCSPRSGDLSVYWYQQSLDQGLQFLIQYYNGEERAKGNILERFSAQQFPDLHSELNLSSLELGDSALYFCASSGTSGGYTDTQYFGPGTRLTVL.

This clone was picked up a small number of times. The CDR3 coding sequence is TGTGCCAGCAGCCCGAGGACAGGGGGCTCCTACGAGCAGTACTTC. Residues: CASSPRTGGSYEQYF. This chain links TRBV9 with TRBJ2-7; 10 nucleotides line up with TRBD1. J gave up 0 bases and V 4 bases, and 4 bases lay outside the gene matches. The CDR3 has 15 amino acids. The germline V gene encodes CDR1 SGDLS and CDR2 YYNGEE.

The chain links TRBV4-1 to TRBJ1-6; D is possibly TRBD1 (6 bases). V lost 1 base to trimming and J lost 7 bases, with 11 bases between them. The CDR3 is made up of 15 amino acids. Germline CDR1 and CDR2: MGHRA and YSYEKL. CDR3 sequence (DNA): TGCGCCAGCAGCCAAGCTCGTCAGGGGAATTCACCCCTCCACTTT. As protein: CASSQARQGNSPLHF.

This chain links TRBV30 with TRBJ2-1; TRBD2 agrees at 9 bases. This CDR3 is built from 16 residues. V trimming: 2 bases; J trimming: 10 bases; junction bases outside the gene matches: 15. CDR1 and CDR2 from the germline V gene are GTSNPN and SVGIG (reference sequence). The CDR3 is CAWSNAVAGGLVEQFF. The CDR3 coding sequence is TGTGCCTGGAGTAACGCAGTGGCGGGGGGGCTCGTCGAGCAGTTCTTC.

The chain recombines TRBV11-2 with TRBJ1-3; D remains unclear. From germline, CDR1 is SGHAT and CDR2 FQNNGV. The V end lost 1 base, the J end lost 4 bases, and 8 bases lay between the germline ends. The CDR3 is made up of 14 amino acids. The CDR3 nucleotides are TGTGCCAGCAGCTTAGGCGGCAGCGGAAACACCATATATTTT. Translation: CASSLGGSGNTIYF.